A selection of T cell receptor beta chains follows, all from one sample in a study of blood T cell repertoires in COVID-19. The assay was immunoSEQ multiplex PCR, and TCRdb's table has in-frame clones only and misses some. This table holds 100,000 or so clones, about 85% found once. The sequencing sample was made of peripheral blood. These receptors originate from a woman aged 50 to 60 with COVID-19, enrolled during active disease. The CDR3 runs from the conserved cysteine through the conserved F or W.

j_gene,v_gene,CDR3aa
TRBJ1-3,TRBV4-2,CASSQGNAGQFGNTIYF
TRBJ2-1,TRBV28,CASSSGAIYNEQFF
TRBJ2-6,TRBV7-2,CASSLDPNFSGANVLTF
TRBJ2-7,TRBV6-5,CASSYSIGDRGYEQYF
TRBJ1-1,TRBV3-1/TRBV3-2,CASSSGGMNTEAFF
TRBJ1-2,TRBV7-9,CASSLGQGLNYGYTF
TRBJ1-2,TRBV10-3,CAISVDSYYGYTF
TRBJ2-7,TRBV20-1,CSAPDNYEQYF
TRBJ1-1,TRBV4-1,CASRGPLRGTEAFF
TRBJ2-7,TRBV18,CASSPRDRDSYEQYF
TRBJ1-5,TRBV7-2,CASSSPRDRVNSNQPQHF
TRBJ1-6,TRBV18,CASSPQGPYQGGNSPLHF
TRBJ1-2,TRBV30,CAWSAGDYGYTF
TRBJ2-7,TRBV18,CASSPLAGGPGEQYF
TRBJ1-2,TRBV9,CATSPRTDKGTF
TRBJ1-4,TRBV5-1,CASSMRSPVGDEKLFF
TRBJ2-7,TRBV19,CASSIKSDSSYEQYF
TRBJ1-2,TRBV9,CASRHPDRNYGYTF
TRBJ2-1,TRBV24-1,CATSDSTRGEQFF
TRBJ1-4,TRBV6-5,CASILGAGNEKLFF
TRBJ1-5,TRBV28,CASRPGVPNQPQHF
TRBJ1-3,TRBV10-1,CASSDIAGGQKTGNTIYF
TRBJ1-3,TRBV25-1,CASSEWTGTAINTIYF
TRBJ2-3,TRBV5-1,CASSWGTSTDTQYF
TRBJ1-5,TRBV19,CASSAGTGTFYSNQPQHF
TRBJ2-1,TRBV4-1,CASSQPGQDPYNEQFF
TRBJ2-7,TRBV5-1,CASSLIGRNEQYF
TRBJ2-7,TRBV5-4,CASSTPQGGRDEQYF
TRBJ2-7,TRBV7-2,CASSLAGQGVSEQYF
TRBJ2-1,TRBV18,CASSPSRTGGASNEQFF
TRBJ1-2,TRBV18,CASSPTGGDYGYTF
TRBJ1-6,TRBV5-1,CASRFGDRVENSPLHF
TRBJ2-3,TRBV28,CASSLAGGGTDTQYF
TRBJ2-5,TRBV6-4,CASSEGGGQETQYF
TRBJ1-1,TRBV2,CASSEVVGGSEAFF
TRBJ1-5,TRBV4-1,CASSQDRGGDSNQPQHF
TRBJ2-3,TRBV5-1,CASSSPSGVRMDTQYF
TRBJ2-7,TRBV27,CASSLRLAGASYEQYF
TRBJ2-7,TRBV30,CALEGRGSPYEQYF
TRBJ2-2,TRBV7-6,CASSLASTANTGELFF
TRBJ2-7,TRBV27,CASSWGGGEQYF
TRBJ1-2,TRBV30,CAWSVRGRDYGYTF
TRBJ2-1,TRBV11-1,CASNKDTYNEQFF
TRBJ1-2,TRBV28,CASSASGTGVGYGYTF
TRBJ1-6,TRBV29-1,CSVRPGSDNSPLHF
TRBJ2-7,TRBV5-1,CASNRQDSYEQYF
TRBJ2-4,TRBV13,CASSSPSAKNIQYF
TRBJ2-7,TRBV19,CASSIGGTIGYEQYF
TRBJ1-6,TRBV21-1,CASSNDRDNSPLHF
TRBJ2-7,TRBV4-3,CASSQEGFSYEQYF
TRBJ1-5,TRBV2,CASSRQWVHQPQHF
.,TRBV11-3,CASSLEWIARDSSYEQYF
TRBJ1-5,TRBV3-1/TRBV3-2,CASSQGRVGQPQHF
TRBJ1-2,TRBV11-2,CASSLFDGNYGYTF
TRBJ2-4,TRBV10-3,CAISDTGRRGIAKNIQYF
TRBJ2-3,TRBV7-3,CASSLGLAGGPTDTQYF